This TCR beta chain was obtained from a study of CD8 T cells in Susac syndrome. The RNA input was roughly 0.45 to 1 ug, and it was reverse transcribed with random hexamers. TCRdb reprocessed the immunoSEQ multiplex PCR reads with MiXCR, giving one entry per CDR3 protein. The table lists around 280,000 distinct CDR3 sequences, about 91% of them singletons. Note on this clonotype: Its antigen remains unidentified.

General study results and limits: It was acknowledged in the study that its TCR sequencing and HLA analysis involved a relatively small number of individuals.

TEMRA cells were FACS-enriched, with CD8+ and CD4+ T cells isolated negatively. With V trimmed by 6 bases and J by 0 bases, 2 bases remained unmatched. This CDR3 has 15 amino acids. Germline V gene lookup returns CDR1 MDHEN and CDR2 SYDVKM. This clonotype originated in a human donor with multiple sclerosis. Sample: CD4+ T cells from PBMCs. This chain joins TRBV28 and TRBJ1-3; the match to TRBD1 covers 10 bases. CDR3 sequence reads: CASRGTGDSGNTIYF. The DNA of the CDR3 is TGTGCCAGCAGGGGGACAGGGGACTCTGGAAACACCATATATTTT.